This T cell receptor (beta chain) was identified during a study of identical twins. General study points: Fewer insertions were carried by abundant cord blood beta clonotypes, but none was seen in memory repertoires.

Trimming cost V 3 bases and J 6 bases, with 12 bases left between them. Germline CDR1 is KGHSH and CDR2 is LQKENI. There are 13 residues in the CDR3. A universal primer site was incorporated via template switching, and the cDNA contained unique molecular identifiers. TCRdb re-called the 5' RACE reads through MiXCR, storing one row per CDR3 protein. The data show 450,000 or so distinct CDR3 sequences, with 14% seen just once and more than 0.5% held by the top ten. This clonotype was counted a few times. Antigen unknown. These data were also filed under a second study, of yellow fever vaccine responses in identical twins.

V gene TRBV18 combines with J gene TRBJ2-7, with a weak D call TRBD2 (5 bases). The specimen sequenced was CD4+ T cells sorted from blood. This sequence originates from a woman aged 18-30 years in good health. The CDR3 DNA sequence: TGTGCCAGCTCACCGCGCCTAGAGGGCGAGCAGTACTTC. This encodes CASSPRLEGEQYF.